The source of this T cell receptor (beta chain) is a study of shared clonotypes between healthy human individuals. Study-wide context: Three plates were used per donor for CD4 naive, three for CD4 memory, two for CD8 naive and one for CD8 memory.

Template for every sorted-subset replicate PCR totaled approximately 0.2 ug DNA, some 30,000 T cell genomes. The method was immunoSEQ multiplex PCR; TCRdb's version includes in-frame clones alone and lacks a portion of them. The repertoire holds 170,000 or so clones, with approximately 61% as singletons. V dropped 8 bases and J dropped 5 bases, with 12 bases sitting between them. The V gene's germline CDR1 is WSHSY and CDR2 SAAADI. This CDR3 spans 12 amino acids. The chain has TRBV10-2 and TRBJ2-5; possibly TRBD2 for D (5 bases). The sample consisted of memory CD4+ T cells sorted from blood. Sample subset: CD45RA-negative fraction. This receptor was obtained from a man aged 25-45 years in good health. As DNA, the CDR3 is TGCGCCAGCGCGGGTGATGGGGAGACCCAGTACTTC. This gives the protein CASAGDGETQYF.